This T cell receptor (beta chain) is from a study of T cells in Graves' hyperthyroidism and ophthalmopathy. TCR beta CDR3 regions were amplified from RNA transcripts. Carried out on the TCR CDR3, a first-round RT-PCR used the HTBI primer set. Using its own MiXCR run on the multiplex PCR reads, TCRdb lists one record per CDR3 protein. The sample has about 520,000 distinct CDR3 sequences; around 22% are singletons. Trimming removed 2 bases from V and 0 bases from J, with 20 bases in between. Per germline, CDR1 PRHDT and CDR2 FYEKMQ (reference sequence). The CDR3 runs to 19 residues. Regarding the study as a whole: Most expanded thyroid clonotypes above 0.001 also appeared in blood. By a 13 V-J model, ophthalmopathy was set apart from stable hyperthyroidism.

Concerning this clonotype: The antigen remains unidentified.

The receptor's source is a woman in her twenties or thirties with Graves' ophthalmopathy. The genes are TRBV13 and TRBJ1-3, with D perhaps TRBD1 (5 bases). Sequenced sample: blood. DNA of the CDR3: TGTGCCAGCAGCTTAAGCCTAACCAGGGTTGGAGACTCTGGAAACACCATATATTTT. This translates into CASSLSLTRVGDSGNTIYF.